This T cell receptor (beta chain) is from a study of T cell changes during pregnancy in multiple sclerosis. Assay: immunoSEQ multiplex PCR; the TCRdb copy retains only in-frame clones and omits some. The repertoire holds roughly 40,000 clones, 91% seen once, with approximately 0.73% in the top ten. Germline assignment: CDR1 KGHSH and CDR2 LQKENI. The CDR3 is 13 amino acids. Trimming stripped 3 bases from V and 2 bases from J, with 7 bases between. The sequencing here drew on CD4+ T cells from peripheral blood mononuclear cells, taken before pregnancy. The chain links TRBV18 to TRBJ1-2; TRBD1 might be the D (5 bases). This clonotype originated in a female donor with multiple sclerosis, enrolled in a pregnancy study. CDR3 in DNA: TGTGCCAGCTCACCGGCAGGGAACTATGGCTACACCTTC. Encoded protein: CASSPAGNYGYTF. The full variable domain, its missing parts supplied by reference TRBV18 and TRBJ1-2, is NAGVMQNPRHLVRRRGQEARLRCSPMKGHSHVYWYRQLPEEGLKFMVYLQKENIIDESGMPKERFSAEFPKEGPSILRIQQVVRGDSAAYFCASSPAGNYGYTFGSGTRLTVV.